This T cell receptor beta chain came from a study of shared clonotypes between healthy human individuals. Naive CD8 isolation took CD45RO-negative cells positively selected for CCR7 and excluded terminally differentiated effector memory CD45RA+ cells. Looked up from germline, CDR1 is SGHNT and CDR2 is YYREEE (reference sequence). The CDR3 spans 16 residues. The ends lost 3 bases at V and 6 bases at J; junction bases unmatched: 15. Assay used: immunoSEQ multiplex PCR; TCRdb lists only in-frame clones, some missing. This sample has millions of clones; about 95% occur once, and the top ten carry roughly 1%.

The sample was naive CD8+ T cells sorted from blood. The V and J genes are TRBV5-4 and TRBJ2-7; 7 positions agree with TRBD2. The source is a young man in good health. The CDR3 is CASSSSIGLGLSEQYF. The CDR3 DNA sequence: TGTGCCAGCAGCTCTTCAATAGGACTAGGACTAAGCGAGCAGTACTTC.